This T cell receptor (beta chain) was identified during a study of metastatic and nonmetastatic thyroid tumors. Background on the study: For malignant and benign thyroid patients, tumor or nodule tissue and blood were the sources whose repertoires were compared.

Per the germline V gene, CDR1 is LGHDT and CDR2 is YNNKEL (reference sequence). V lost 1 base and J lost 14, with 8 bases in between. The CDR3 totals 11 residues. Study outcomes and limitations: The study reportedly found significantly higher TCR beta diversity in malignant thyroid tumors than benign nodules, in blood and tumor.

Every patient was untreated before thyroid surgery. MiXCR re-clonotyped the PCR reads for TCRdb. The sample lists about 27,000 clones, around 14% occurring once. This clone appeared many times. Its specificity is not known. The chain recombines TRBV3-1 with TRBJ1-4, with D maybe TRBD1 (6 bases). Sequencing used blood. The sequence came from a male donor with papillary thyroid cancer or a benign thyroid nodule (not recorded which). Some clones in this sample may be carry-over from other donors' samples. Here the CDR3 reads CASSQAGQLFF. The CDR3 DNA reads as TGTGCCAGCAGCCAAGCCGGACAGCTGTTTTTT.